These 27 T cell receptor beta chains came from one sample sequenced in a study of T cells in Graves' hyperthyroidism and ophthalmopathy. TCR beta CDR3 sequences were amplified from RNA transcripts. In the first-round RT-PCR of the TCR CDR3, the HTBI primer set was used. TCRdb called the multiplex PCR reads again in MiXCR, with one record for every CDR3 protein. The sample includes around 760,000 distinct CDR3 sequences, roughly a third of them seen just once. The sample was blood. The receptors were gathered from a woman aged 40 to 55 with Graves' hyperthyroidism.

This clonotype was detected only a few times. V is TRBV10-3 and J is TRBJ2-7; 8 nucleotides align to TRBD2. Germline V lookup: CDR1 ENHRY, CDR2 SYGVKD. The CDR3 totals 15 residues. The V segment lost 10 bases and the J segment 2 bases; nucleotides outside the gene matches: 13. The CDR3: CATRGGLGIAYEQYF. As DNA, the CDR3 is TGTGCCACCCGGGGGGGCCTGGGGATCGCCTACGAGCAGTACTTC.

The table lists this clonotype with a few counts. CDR3 bases: TGTGCCAGCAGCCTGGACCTACTCTCCTACGAGCAGTACTTC. Amino acid sequence: CASSLDLLSYEQYF. This chain uses TRBV7-2 with TRBJ2-7; no reliable D call. This CDR3 has 14 amino acids. Germline V gene sequence: CDR1 SGHTA, CDR2 FQGNSA. Trimming removed 5 bases at V and 0 bases at J, with 11 bases between.

This clonotype was detected many times. The V gene is TRBV6-6, the J gene TRBJ2-5; D is tentatively TRBD1 or TRBD2 (6 bases each). The ends were cut back, 7 bases at V and 7 bases at J, with 16 bases in the middle. In germline, CDR1 is MNHNY, CDR2 SVGAGI (reference sequence). This CDR3 has 13 residues. The CDR3 protein is CASKSGGRGTQYF. CDR3 sequence (DNA): TGTGCCAGCAAGTCTGGGGGGCGGGGGACCCAGTACTTC.

The V gene is TRBV15, the J gene TRBJ2-7; 10 nucleotides match TRBD2. From germline, CDR1 is LNHNV and CDR2 YYDKDF (reference sequence). Trimming at V came to 4 bases and at J to 4 bases, leaving 1 base not matched to a gene. The CDR3 length is 13 residues. CDR3 loop: CATSNSGRYEQYF. In nucleotides, the CDR3 is TGTGCCACCAGCAATAGCGGGAGGTACGAGCAGTACTTC.

This chain connects TRBV6-1 to TRBJ2-7; weak D call: TRBD2 (6 bases). Judging by the DNA end, TRBJ2-1 fits better; the J call may be wrong. Germline-derived CDR1 and CDR2 are MNHNS and SASEGT. The CDR3 is 10 residues long. DNA of the CDR3: TGTGCCTGCGGGGAAAATGAGCAGTTCTTC. Amino acids: CACGENEQFF.

The chain uses TRBV24-1 and TRBJ1-1; D is ambiguous. The V end was cut by 0 bases, the J end by 5 bases, with 6 bases between. The CDR3 length is 13 residues. Germline values: CDR1 KGHDR, CDR2 SFDVKD. The CDR3 sequence is CATSDLGGTEAFF. DNA of the CDR3: TGTGCCACCAGTGATTTGGGTGGGACTGAAGCTTTCTTT.

The count of this clonotype is one. This rearrangement joins TRBV13 to TRBJ2-5; D remains ambiguous. The V and J ends lost 5 bases and 11 bases respectively, with 6 bases between them. Germline V lookup: CDR1 PRHDT, CDR2 FYEKMQ (reference sequence). The CDR3 has 9 amino acids. The CDR3 region is CASSVAQYF. DNA of the CDR3: TGTGCCAGCAGCGTAGCTCAGTACTTC. The whole variable domain, remainder taken from reference TRBV13 and TRBJ2-5, is AAGVIQSPRHLIKEKRETATLKCYPIPRHDTVYWYQQGPGQDPQFLISFYEKMQSDKGSIPDRFSAQQFSDYHSELNMSSLELGDSALYFCASSVAQYFGPGTRLLVL.

This clonotype has a count of ten or more. V and J are TRBV7-2 and TRBJ1-1, with 7 bases identical to TRBD1. V shed 5 bases and J 3 bases; nucleotides not matched to a gene: 15. The CDR3 sequence is 17 residues long. Germline V CDR1 and CDR2: SGHTA, FQGNSA. The CDR3: CASSHSPFDREHTEAFF. CDR3 bases: TGTGCCAGCAGCCACTCTCCCTTCGACAGGGAGCACACTGAAGCTTTCTTT. The full variable domain, completed using reference TRBV7-2 and TRBJ1-1, is GAGVSQSPSNKVTEKGKDVELRCDPISGHTALYWYRQSLGQGLEFLIYFQGNSAPDKSGLPSDRFSAERTGGSVSTLTIQRTQQEDSAVYLCASSHSPFDREHTEAFFGQGTRLTVV.

The chain carries TRBV29-1 and TRBJ2-7; D may be TRBD1 (6 bases). The CDR3 is 14 residues long. Germline V lookup: CDR1 SQVTM, CDR2 ANQGSEA. Trimming took 6 bases from V and 2 from J, leaving 17 bases between them. The CDR3: CSVPRRDNTYEQYF. Written as DNA, the CDR3 is TGCAGCGTCCCCCGCCGGGACAATACCTACGAGCAGTACTTC.

This clonotype came up once. The gene calls are TRBV10-3 and TRBJ1-4; D is undetermined. Deletions cut 9 bases from V and 8 bases from J, with 22 bases between. Germline V gives CDR1 ENHRY, CDR2 SYGVKD. CDR3 length: 15 amino acids. The chain's CDR3 is CAIWAARLIREKLFF. In DNA form, the CDR3 reads TGTGCCATTTGGGCGGCCAGGTTAATAAGGGAAAAACTGTTTTTT.

The V call is TRBV20-1, the J call TRBJ2-5; 7 positions agree with TRBD2. CDR1 DFQATT and CDR2 SNEGSKA come from the germline V gene (reference sequence). The CDR3 has 11 amino acids. The CDR3 is CSQRGQETQYF. In DNA form, the CDR3 reads TGCAGCCAGCGGGGCCAAGAGACCCAGTACTTC.

The chain carries TRBV6-5 and TRBJ1-4, with a possible D match to TRBD1 (6 bases). The germline V gene has CDR1 MNHEY and CDR2 SVGAGI. This CDR3 comprises 16 residues. The V end was cut by 0 bases, the J end by 0 bases, with 8 bases between. The CDR3 is CASSYSGAATNEKLFF. CDR3 bases: TGTGCCAGCAGTTACTCGGGGGCGGCAACTAATGAAAAACTGTTTTTT.

This clonotype was counted many times. The chain recombines TRBV14 with TRBJ2-7; 12 bases are a match to TRBD2. The CDR3 length is 15 residues. Germline CDR1 SGHDN, CDR2 FVKESK. The junction had 4 bases not matched to a gene; V was cut back by 4 bases and J by 3 bases. The CDR3 sequence is CASSRQLAGGYEQYF. CDR3 bases: TGTGCCAGCAGCCGCCAACTAGCGGGGGGCTACGAGCAGTACTTC.

The chain links TRBV7-2 to TRBJ2-7; 7 bases map to TRBD2. The CDR3 has 15 amino acids. The V segment lost 2 bases and the J segment 2 bases; nucleotides outside the gene matches: 6. Germline CDR1 SGHTA, CDR2 FQGNSA. The CDR3 loop is CASSLSGGGAYEQYF. The CDR3 coding sequence is TGTGCCAGCAGCTTATCCGGCGGGGGAGCCTACGAGCAGTACTTC.

V and J are TRBV10-3 and TRBJ1-1, with 7 bases aligning to TRBD1. The junction had 8 bases not matched to a gene; V was cut back by 11 bases and J by 5 bases. The CDR3 extends over 12 amino acids. The germline V gene encodes CDR1 ENHRY and CDR2 SYGVKD. CDR3 bases: TGTGCCTATAGACAGGGACGGACTGAAGCTTTCTTT. This sequence encodes CAYRQGRTEAFF.

With regard to this clonotype: This may come from a read error, since a much larger clone is one base off. The rearrangement links TRBV9 to TRBJ1-6; D is uncertain. CDR1 and CDR2 (germline): SGDLS, YYNGEE. V was trimmed by 2 bases and J by 2 bases, leaving 11 bases between them. The CDR3 loop spans 16 amino acids. CDR3 sequence (DNA): TGTGCCAGCAGCGTCGGGTCGGGCGCCTATAATTCACCCCTCCACTTT. Protein sequence: CASSVGSGAYNSPLHF.

This sequence joins TRBV19 and TRBJ1-4, with 8 bases fitting TRBD1. V shed 3 bases, J shed 7 bases, and the junction held 4 bases outside the gene matches. Germline V gene data show CDR1 as LNHDA and CDR2 as SQIVND (reference sequence). The CDR3 extends over 14 amino acids. The CDR3 protein is CASSIGQGPEKLFF. The CDR3 DNA sequence: TGTGCCAGTAGTATCGGACAGGGTCCTGAAAAACTGTTTTTT.

This clonotype was recorded at least ten times. This chain joins TRBV7-2 and TRBJ1-2; TRBD1 aligns across 7 bases. This CDR3 spans 14 amino acids. V lost 5 bases, J lost 2 bases, and 5 bases stayed unmatched. From germline, CDR1 is SGHTA and CDR2 FQGNSA. CDR3 sequence reads: CASSPTGYNYGYTF. CDR3 nucleotide sequence: TGTGCCAGCAGCCCGACAGGGTACAACTATGGCTACACCTTC.

As to this clonotype: Being one base from a much bigger clone, this may be a read error. Lacking the conserved final phenylalanine or tryptophan, this CDR3 likely reflects a read error. This sequence joins TRBV20-1 and TRBJ2-5; the match to TRBD2 covers 8 bases. V dropped 0 bases and J dropped 2; count of bases not matched to a gene: 5. The V gene's germline CDR1 is DFQATT and CDR2 SNEGSKA (reference sequence). The CDR3 has 15 residues. DNA of the CDR3: TGCAGTGCTAGAGAGGGCGCGGGGGGACAAGAGACCCAGTACCTC. Translating gives CSAREGAGGQETQYL.

V and J are TRBV20-1 and TRBJ1-2; D not resolved. The CDR3 length is 13 residues. From germline, CDR1 is DFQATT and CDR2 SNEGSKA (reference sequence). Trimming took off 7 bases at V and 0 bases at J, with 12 bases between the two ends. DNA of the CDR3: TGCAGTGTTCCCGCCGGAACTAACTATGGCTACACCTTC. Protein product: CSVPAGTNYGYTF.

This clonotype has a single count. The chain employs TRBV12-3 or TRBV12-4 and TRBJ2-7; possibly TRBD2 for D (7 bases). The V end lost 6 bases, the J end lost 5 bases, and 20 bases lay between the germline ends. This CDR3 spans 15 amino acids. CDR3 DNA sequence: TGTGCCAGCAGCCACGGGGTCGGGGGGCCCCACGAGCAGTACTTC. Residues: CASSHGVGGPHEQYF.

In its sample, this clonotype was seen many times. The rearrangement uses TRBV20-1 and TRBJ1-5; weak D call: TRBD1 (5 bases). The V end lost 0 bases, the J end lost 4 bases, and 7 bases lay between the germline ends. The CDR3 consists of 13 residues. Germline loops: CDR1 DFQATT, CDR2 SNEGSKA (reference sequence). Written as DNA, the CDR3 is TGCAGTGCTAGAGAGGCAGGGAATCAGCCCCAGCATTTT. Translation gives CSAREAGNQPQHF.

In its sample, this clonotype was seen many times. J is TRBJ2-3 and V is TRBV15, with 8 bases lining up with TRBD1. V lost 6 bases to trimming and J lost 3 bases; unmatched junction nucleotides: 8. Germline-derived CDR1 and CDR2 are LNHNV and YYDKDF (reference sequence). This CDR3 is built from 15 residues. The CDR3 coding sequence is TGTGCCACCAGTTCCAGGGGGCAGGCGACAGATACGCAGTATTTT. It is translated as CATSSRGQATDTQYF.

In its sample, this clonotype was seen many times. The rearrangement uses TRBV7-2 and TRBJ2-7; D is perhaps TRBD1 (6 bases). Trimming shortened V by 1 base and J by 2 bases, and 9 bases separated the two germline ends. The CDR3 is 14 amino acids. CDR1 SGHTA and CDR2 FQGNSA come from the germline V gene. CDR3 in amino acids: CASSLGTATYEQYF. Here the CDR3 DNA reads TGTGCCAGCAGCTTAGGGACAGCAACCTACGAGCAGTACTTC.

This clonotype was found many times. The chain couples TRBV20-1 to TRBJ2-5, with D tentatively TRBD1 or TRBD2 (5 bases each). V was trimmed by 3 bases and J by 5 bases, leaving 19 bases between them. This CDR3 has 15 amino acids. Germline V CDR1 and CDR2: DFQATT, SNEGSKA (reference sequence). CDR3 in amino acids: CSASLSGTGVETQYF. In DNA, the CDR3 is TGCAGTGCTAGCTTATCCGGGACCGGGGTGGAGACCCAGTACTTC.

The rearrangement joins TRBV10-3 to TRBJ2-2; TRBD1 agrees at 8 bases. The CDR3 length is 14 residues. Germline CDR1 ENHRY, CDR2 SYGVKD. Trimming cost V 6 bases and J 7 bases; bases outside gene matches: 7. The CDR3, as DNA: TGTGCCATCAGGGAGATTGACAGGGGCGGGGAGCTGTTTTTT. This gives the protein CAIREIDRGGELFF.

The V call is TRBV7-7, the J call TRBJ1-5; D ambiguous. Germline-derived CDR1 and CDR2 are SSHAT and FNYEAQ (reference sequence). The CDR3 runs to 15 residues. V was pared by 1 base and J by 3 bases, with 10 bases between. The CDR3 protein is CASSLVAASNQPQHF. The CDR3 nucleotides are TGTGCCAGCAGCTTAGTGGCAGCCTCCAATCAGCCCCAGCATTTT.